The 5 T cell receptor beta chains presented below share a single source sample, sequenced in a study of cytotoxic CD8 clonotypes in ibrutinib-treated CLL. The method was immunoSEQ multiplex PCR; TCRdb's version includes in-frame clones alone and lacks a portion of them. This table holds roughly 220,000 clones, 75% to 85% found once. The sample consisted of PBMCs, taken after 12 months of ibrutinib treatment. The receptors originated from a human donor with chronic lymphocytic leukemia.

The chain carries TRBV10-3 and TRBJ2-2, with TRBD2 matching over 10 bases. V shed 6 bases, J shed 5 bases, and the junction held 6 bases outside the gene matches. Germline CDR1 and CDR2: ENHRY and SYGVKD. The CDR3 is 15 amino acids. CDR3 in amino acids: CAISSSGSGTGELFF. Written as DNA, the CDR3 is TGTGCCATCAGCTCTAGCGGGAGCGGAACCGGGGAGCTGTTTTTT.

This clone was observed a single time. The gene calls are TRBV28 and TRBJ2-7; TRBD2 agrees at 9 bases. V lost 3 bases and J lost 5; bases outside the gene matches: 8. Germline-derived CDR1 and CDR2 are MDHEN and SYDVKM. This CDR3 is 15 amino acids long. CDR3 bases: TGTGCCAGCAGTTTCGCGGGAGGGCCCCTCGACGAGCAGTACTTC. Translation: CASSFAGGPLDEQYF. Variable domain in full (rest from reference TRBV28 and TRBJ2-7): DVKVTQSSRYLVKRTGEKVFLECVQDMDHENMFWYRQDPGLGLRLIYFSYDVKMKEKGDIPEGYSVSREKKERFSLILESASTNQTSMYLCASSFAGGPLDEQYFGPGTRLTVT.

V is TRBV5-1 and J is TRBJ2-7; weak D call: TRBD2 (5 bases). Germline V lookup: CDR1 SGHRS, CDR2 YFSETQ. This CDR3 contains 15 residues. Trimming left V 0 bases short and J 1 base short, with 11 bases between. The CDR3 reads CASSLGFGVSYEQYF. The CDR3 region has the DNA TGCGCCAGCAGCTTGGGGTTCGGGGTATCCTACGAGCAGTACTTC.

The chain recombines TRBV15 with TRBJ1-4; unclear D gene. V was shortened by 1 base and J by 8 bases, with 2 bases between the two germline ends. This CDR3 is built from 11 residues. Germline V gene data show CDR1 as LNHNV and CDR2 as YYDKDF (reference sequence). The CDR3 loop is CATSRGEKLFF. CDR3 DNA: TGTGCCACCAGCAGAGGGGAAAAACTGTTTTTT.

The V call is TRBV25-1, the J call TRBJ2-7; D might be TRBD2 (7 bases). V gave up 3 bases and J gave up 1 base, with 13 bases separating them. This CDR3 is 15 amino acids long. Germline values: CDR1 MGHDK, CDR2 SYGVNS. Here the CDR3 DNA reads TGTGCCAGCAGTGAGGCGGGGGCGTCTTCCTACGAGCAGTACTTC. Translating it yields CASSEAGASSYEQYF.